The clone carrying this TCR beta chain turned up a few times. This entry is derived from a study of shared clonotypes between healthy human individuals. Background on the study: CD4 naive and CD4 memory each took three plates per donor, while CD8 naive took two and CD8 memory one.

Trimming cost V 7 bases and J 2 bases; bases outside gene matches: 8. The CDR3 totals 15 residues. Germline V gene sequence: CDR1 MNHNS, CDR2 SASEGT. Every subset had its genomic DNA shared out evenly among several immunoSEQ plates. Only in-frame clones appear in the TCRdb table, and some are missing; sequencing was by immunoSEQ multiplex PCR. The repertoire holds 980,000 or so clones, with approximately 80% as singletons. The study enrolled healthy HIV-negative adults without recent acute infections or vaccinations as donors. Sequenced material: memory CD4+ T cells sorted from blood. The sample's subset: CD45RA-negative fraction. The chain employs TRBV6-1 and TRBJ2-7, with 10 nucleotides matching TRBD2. This clonotype was obtained from a man between 18 and 35 years old in good health. The CDR3 here is CASKKREGQTYEQYF. CDR3 DNA: TGTGCCAGCAAGAAGCGGGAGGGCCAAACCTACGAGCAGTACTTC.